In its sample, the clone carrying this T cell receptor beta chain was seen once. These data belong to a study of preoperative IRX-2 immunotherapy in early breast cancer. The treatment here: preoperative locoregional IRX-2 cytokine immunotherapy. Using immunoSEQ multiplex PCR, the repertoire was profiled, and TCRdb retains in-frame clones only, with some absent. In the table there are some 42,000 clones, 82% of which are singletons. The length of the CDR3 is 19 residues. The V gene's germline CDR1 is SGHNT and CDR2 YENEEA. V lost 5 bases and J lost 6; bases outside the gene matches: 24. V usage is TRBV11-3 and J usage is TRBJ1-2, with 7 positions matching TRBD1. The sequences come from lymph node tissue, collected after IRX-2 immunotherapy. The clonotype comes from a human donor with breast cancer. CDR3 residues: CASSPRSRGDREGSDGYTF. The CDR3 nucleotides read TGTGCCAGCAGCCCTCGGAGCAGGGGCGACAGGGAGGGCTCTGATGGCTACACCTTC. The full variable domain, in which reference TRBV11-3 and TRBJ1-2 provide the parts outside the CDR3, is EAGVVQSPRYKIIEKKQPVAFWCNPISGHNTLYWYLQNLGQGPELLIRYENEEAVDDSQLPKDRFSAERLKGVDSTLKIQPAELGDSAVYLCASSPRSRGDREGSDGYTFGSGTRLTVV.